Detailed here is one TCR beta chain. This clone turned up a few times. What this receptor recognizes is not known. Base qualities are not recorded, but no much larger clone differs from it by a single base. These data originate in a study of blood T cell repertoires in COVID-19 (dated by TCRdb to the early 2020s). About the full investigation: Samples covering the acute and convalescent phases of COVID-19 were provided by collaborators in the United States, Italy and Spain. The prospective study material was composed of cDNA or gDNA derived from T cells, B-cell-depleted T cells, or PBMCs. Subjects who had been exposed to COVID-19, were actively infected with it, or had recovered from it provided the deeply sampled blood TCRbeta repertoires that made up the dataset. The repertoires were made available in a free public database intended to serve as a resource for research on the immune response to SARS-CoV-2. The samples were drawn from two sources: the first 160 participants of the ongoing ImmuneRACE study, and 950 to 1,500 subjects contributed by 6 global collaborators. A de-identified subject ID, COVID-19 status, age in years and sex were almost always included in the sample metadata. Where HLA class I and class II types were available, the types were taken from metadata supplied by the sample provider, not from assay-based typing. Beyond this particular receptor, the publication reports: Clinical and demographic metadata were provided uncurated, with the amount varying by source and participant.

From a lookup of the germline V gene (reference sequence), CDR1 and CDR2 are SGHNT and YYREEE. Spanning cysteine to phenylalanine, the CDR3 consists of 14 amino acids. Only CDR3 DNA is held: 42 bases, read in frame from base 1. V is clipped by 1 base and J by 1 base, and the sequence between their germline boundaries is 9 bases long. Collaborating institutions collected whole blood in K2EDTA tubes following their own protocols. For TCRbeta analysis, collaborator samples were shipped as frozen whole blood, as isolated PBMCs, or as DNA extracted from either sample type. TCRbeta CDR3 regions were amplified from genomic DNA using the immunoSEQ Assay, a bias-controlled multiplex PCR. In the paper's pipeline: Within the assay, amplification of reference gene primers was used to estimate how many nucleated cells each sample contained. Sequence reads were collapsed and filtered to measure the absolute abundance of every unique TCRbeta CDR3 rearrangement. For each sample, productive Simpson clonality was calculated as the square root of Simpson's diversity index over productive rearrangements. This is the immuneACCESS table as TCRdb keeps it, with only in-frame sequences that have V and J called. A part of the clones is gone; compared with another copy, unresolved V genes explain less than half, and the rest is unexplained. V and J calls and clone size are those listed in that table; D and trimming were worked out from the DNA. Here the sample has under 85,000 clones; 70% to 85% occur a single time. The ten largest clones take up roughly two fifths of the sample.

This receptor was identified in a human donor in a cohort sampled during active COVID-19. Sequences were obtained from peripheral blood. The chain is assembled from TRBV5-4 and TRBJ2-7; the D gene is not confidently resolved. The CDR3 sequence is CASSLTGVSYEQYF. The DNA reads TGTGCCAGCAGCTTGACGGGTGTTTCCTACGAGCAGTACTTC.